Following are 28 T cell receptor beta chains from one sample sequenced in a study of regulatory T cells in long-lasting Graves disease. To make TCR beta libraries, researchers used iRepertoire HTBI primers and Arm-PCR of CDR3 regions. TCRdb used MiXCR to reprocess the multiplex PCR reads, holding one entry per CDR3 protein. The data hold 450,000 to 500,000 distinct CDR3 sequences, with 15% to 20% observed a single time. Time point meaning: newly diagnosed GD, antithyroid drugs for less than 3 months. PBMC-extracted RNA yielded the TCR library. These data also featured in a second study, about T cells in Graves' hyperthyroidism and ophthalmopathy.

Here the sequenced sample was peripheral blood mononuclear cells (PBMCs), taken at new diagnosis, from a patient treated with antithyroid drugs. The source of these receptors is a man aged 40-49 years with Graves disease.

This clonotype was seen repeatedly, ten times or more. V is TRBV29-1 and J is TRBJ1-1, with D unclear. The CDR3 contains 17 residues. CDR1 is SQVTM and CDR2 is ANQGSEA in the germline V gene. Trimming took off 2 bases at V and 0 bases at J, with 19 bases between the two ends. CDR3 sequence (DNA): TGCAGCGTTGAACTGCCCAGAAAAACGCACATGAACACTGAAGCTTTCTTT. Amino acid sequence: CSVELPRKTHMNTEAFF.

This clonotype has at least ten counts. This chain connects TRBV27 to TRBJ2-1; 10 positions match TRBD2. Germline CDR1 is MNHEY and CDR2 is SMNVEV (reference sequence). J lost 0 bases, V lost 2 bases, and 7 bases had no gene match. CDR3 length equals 18 residues. The chain's CDR3 is CASSLDGLAARSYNEQFF. The CDR3 nucleotides are TGTGCCAGCAGTTTAGACGGACTAGCGGCCCGCTCCTACAATGAGCAGTTCTTC.

This clonotype was detected many times. V is TRBV6-1 and J is TRBJ1-1, with 9 bases matching TRBD1. The CDR3 runs to 13 residues. Germline lookup yields CDR1 MNHNS and CDR2 SASEGT. V dropped 6 bases and J dropped 5; count of bases not matched to a gene: 4. CDR3 protein: CASRGQGRTEAFF. The DNA for the CDR3 is TGTGCCAGCAGGGGACAGGGACGAACTGAAGCTTTCTTT.

This clonotype has just a few counts. The chain couples TRBV5-6 to TRBJ2-3; D is unclear. The germline gives CDR1 SGHDT, CDR2 YYEEEE. V gave up 1 base and J gave up 2 bases, with 8 bases separating them. This CDR3 has 14 amino acids. The CDR3 sequence is CASSLLRVTDTQYF. The CDR3 DNA reads TGTGCCAGCAGCTTGTTGAGAGTCACAGATACGCAGTATTTT.

This clonotype was found a few times. V and J are TRBV7-9 and TRBJ2-1; TRBD1 is a possible D gene (6 bases). The CDR3 sequence is 14 residues long. The germline CDR1 and CDR2 sequences are SEHNR and FQNEAQ (reference sequence). The V gene lost 6 bases and the J gene lost 6 bases, with 15 bases spanning the gap. CDR3 amino acids: CASRPIQGSNEQFF. CDR3 DNA sequence: TGTGCCAGCAGGCCAATACAGGGAAGCAATGAGCAGTTCTTC.

This clonotype was detected many times. The chain recombines TRBV11-2 with TRBJ2-1; TRBD1 is a possible D gene (5 bases). The CDR3 consists of 14 residues. The germline V gene encodes CDR1 SGHAT and CDR2 FQNNGV. Deletions cut 1 base from V and 5 bases from J, with 9 bases between. CDR3 nucleotide sequence: TGTGCCAGCAGCTTAGCCAGGGAAAACAATGAGCAGTTCTTC. Translation: CASSLARENNEQFF.

This clonotype appeared many times. V usage is TRBV12-5 and J usage is TRBJ1-2; no reliable D call. The germline CDR1 and CDR2 sequences are LGHNT and FRNRAP. With 2 bases removed from V and 5 bases from J, the gap between germline ends came to 9 bases. There are 13 residues in the CDR3. The CDR3 DNA reads as TGTGCTAGTGGTTTGAAAAGCTGGTATGGCTACACCTTC. Translation: CASGLKSWYGYTF.

This clonotype showed up many times. The V gene is TRBV28, the J gene TRBJ1-2; D gene ambiguous. Germline CDR1 is MDHEN and CDR2 is SYDVKM. The CDR3 consists of 13 residues. V gave up 7 bases and J gave up 8 bases, with 17 bases separating them. The CDR3 is CASTYLQLGGYTF. For the CDR3, the DNA is TGTGCCAGCACCTATCTCCAGCTTGGCGGCTACACCTTC.

This clonotype has just a few counts. The genes are TRBV4-1 and TRBJ2-1; D might be TRBD2 (6 bases). Germline values: CDR1 MGHRA, CDR2 YSYEKL. This CDR3 has 16 residues. The V end was cut by 0 bases, the J end by 7 bases, with 16 bases between. The CDR3 nucleotides read TGCGCCAGCAGCCAAGAGGGCGGGACGGCGGTGAATGAGCAGTTCTTC. The encoded protein is CASSQEGGTAVNEQFF.

A few counts support this clonotype. The junction does not match germline at one end; this may be a read error. CDR3 sequence: CSVRGVLGLAGTGNEQYF. CDR3 nucleotide sequence: TGCAGTGTTAGAGGCGTGTTGGGACTAGCGGGGACCGGGAACGAGCAGTACTTC. The chain couples TRBV20-1 to TRBJ2-7; 13 positions agree with TRBD2. The CDR3 is 18 amino acids. The germline gives CDR1 DFQATT, CDR2 SNEGSKA (reference sequence).

As concerns this clonotype: The CDR3 does not close with the conserved phenylalanine or tryptophan, likely indicating a read error. The V gene is TRBV30, the J gene TRBJ2-7, with 9 bases aligning to TRBD2. V trimming: 4 bases; J trimming: 7 bases; junction bases outside the gene matches: 11. Germline V gene sequence: CDR1 GTSNPN, CDR2 SVGIG (reference sequence). The CDR3 contains 14 residues. This CDR3 is CAWTLAGGPWEQYS. CDR3 in DNA: TGTGCCTGGACCCTGGCGGGAGGGCCGTGGGAGCAGTACTCC.

This clonotype was detected only a few times. The chain has TRBV30 and TRBJ2-1; D is perhaps TRBD2 (6 bases). The germline V gene encodes CDR1 GTSNPN and CDR2 SVGIG (reference sequence). V lost 4 bases and J 1 base, leaving 11 bases between the germline ends. The CDR3 totals 14 residues. CDR3 sequence (DNA): TGTGCCTGGAAATCGGGAGTTTCCTACAATGAGCAGTTCTTC. This translates into CAWKSGVSYNEQFF.

The table lists this clonotype with a few counts. V gene TRBV7-2 combines with J gene TRBJ2-6; no reliable D call. The germline gives CDR1 SGHTA, CDR2 FQGNSA. The CDR3 is 14 residues long. The V gene lost 7 bases and the J gene lost 1 base, with 8 bases spanning the gap. The CDR3 region has the DNA TGTGCCAGCAAGACCTCATCTGGGGCCAACGTCCTGACTTTC. Translating it yields CASKTSSGANVLTF.

At least ten counts were recorded for this clonotype. The chain uses TRBV28 and TRBJ2-5; possible D gene TRBD1, 5 bases. The CDR3 extends over 12 amino acids. Per the germline V gene, CDR1 is MDHEN and CDR2 is SYDVKM. V lost 4 bases and J 7 bases, leaving 10 bases between the germline ends. This CDR3 is CASSWGRSTQYF. In DNA form, the CDR3 reads TGTGCCAGCAGTTGGGGCCGGTCGACCCAGTACTTC.

This clonotype occurred a few times. CDR3 residues: CASSPRDISYEQYF. The CDR3 nucleotides read TGTGCCAGCAGCCCCAGGGACATCTCCTACGAGCAGTACTTC. The chain carries TRBV6-2 or TRBV6-3 and TRBJ2-7; possible D gene TRBD1, 6 bases. Trimming cost V 6 bases and J 0 bases, with 12 bases left between them. Germline V lookup: CDR1 MNHEY, CDR2 SVGEGT. The CDR3 length is 14 residues.

This clonotype was seen more than once but under ten times. The chain links TRBV2 to TRBJ2-1; 15 bases fit TRBD2. The V gene end was trimmed by 4 bases and the J gene end by 6 bases; junction bases not matched to a gene: 16. The CDR3 totals 20 residues. Looked up from germline, CDR1 is SNHLY and CDR2 is FYNNEI. DNA of the CDR3: TGTGCCAGCAGTGGTGGGAGTGAGGGACTAGCGGGAGGATGGAGCAATGAGCAGTTCTTC. Its translation: CASSGGSEGLAGGWSNEQFF.

The V and J genes are TRBV6-1 and TRBJ2-1, with 11 nucleotides matching TRBD2. The ends lost 1 base at V and 5 bases at J; junction bases unmatched: 10. CDR1 and CDR2 from the germline V gene are MNHNS and SASEGT. The length of the CDR3 is 18 residues. The CDR3 DNA follows: TGTGCCAGCAGTGAAGTAGCGGGAGGGCCCCGAGAAAACAATGAGCAGTTCTTC. Residues: CASSEVAGGPRENNEQFF.

This clonotype has a count of ten or more. The chain links TRBV27 to TRBJ2-7; 7 positions match TRBD2. Germline assignment: CDR1 MNHEY and CDR2 SMNVEV (reference sequence). J was trimmed by 1 base and V by 5 bases; bases with no gene match: 5. This CDR3 region has 14 residues. The CDR3 DNA reads as TGTGCCAGCAGTCCCCGGGAGGTGTCCTACGAGCAGTACTTC. Its protein is CASSPREVSYEQYF.

J is TRBJ2-2 and V is TRBV4-2; D gene ambiguous. Germline CDR1 is LGHNA and CDR2 is YNFKEQ. Trimming stripped 0 bases from V and 7 bases from J, with 3 bases between. The CDR3 spans 12 residues. This chain's CDR3 is CASSQDGGELFF. The CDR3 DNA follows: TGTGCCAGCAGCCAAGACGGCGGGGAGCTGTTTTTT.

This clonotype was recorded a few times. The rearrangement uses TRBV6-2 or TRBV6-3 and TRBJ2-2; 7 nucleotides line up with TRBD2. Germline loops: CDR1 MNHEY, CDR2 SVGEGT. V lost 1 base, J lost 8 bases, and 1 base stayed unmatched. CDR3 length: 13 residues. In DNA form, the CDR3 reads TGTGCCAGCAGTTACTGGGAGGGGGGGGAGCTGTTTTTT. Its translation: CASSYWEGGELFF.

This clonotype was recorded at least ten times. This sequence joins TRBV2 and TRBJ2-2; 8 bases agree with TRBD1. This CDR3 has 16 residues. CDR1 and CDR2 from the germline V gene are SNHLY and FYNNEI. V was clipped by 4 bases and J by 4 bases; unmatched bases: 8. The CDR3 nucleotides read TGTGCCAGCAGTGTAGATGGGACAGGATTCACCGGGGAGCTGTTTTTT. Protein: CASSVDGTGFTGELFF.

The rearrangement joins TRBV6-2 or TRBV6-3 to TRBJ2-5, with 7 bases aligning to TRBD1. Germline V lookup: CDR1 MNHEY, CDR2 SVGEGT. The junction had 5 bases not matched to a gene; V was cut back by 6 bases and J by 1 base. The CDR3 spans 14 residues. The CDR3 here is CASRADRSQETQYF. For the CDR3, the DNA is TGTGCCAGCAGGGCGGACAGGAGCCAAGAGACCCAGTACTTC.

V and J are TRBV20-1 and TRBJ2-3; TRBD2 matches 11 bases. The J call is in doubt because the DNA end fits TRBJ2-5 better. Looked up from germline, CDR1 is DFQATT and CDR2 is SNEGSKA (reference sequence). The CDR3 runs to 18 residues. The CDR3 DNA sequence: TGCAGTGCTCAATGGAAGCGGACTAGCGGGCGGAATCGGGAGACCCAGTACTTC. Its translation is CSAQWKRTSGRNRETQYF.

This clonotype was observed at least ten times. The chain couples TRBV20-1 to TRBJ2-1, with unresolved D. Germline CDR1 is DFQATT and CDR2 is SNEGSKA (reference sequence). The CDR3 runs to 11 residues. V shed 3 bases and J shed 4 bases, with 4 bases lying between them. CDR3 sequence (DNA): TGCAGTGCTAGTAGATACAATGAGCAGTTCTTC. It encodes CSASRYNEQFF.

This clonotype was detected ten times or more. V gene TRBV3-1 combines with J gene TRBJ1-6; D may be TRBD1 (6 bases). Germline V gene lookup returns CDR1 LGHDT and CDR2 YNNKEL (reference sequence). V was cut by 0 bases and J by 6 bases, with 12 bases left in between. The CDR3 length is 16 residues. CDR3 nucleotides: TGTGCCAGCAGCCAAGAGGGCAGGGGAGGTAATTCACCCCTCCACTTT. Translated: CASSQEGRGGNSPLHF.

This clonotype was observed a handful of times. V usage is TRBV19 and J usage is TRBJ2-7, with 7 bases aligning to TRBD2. J was trimmed by 5 bases and V by 3 bases; bases with no gene match: 7. CDR1 LNHDA and CDR2 SQIVND come from the germline V gene (reference sequence). This CDR3 is 14 amino acids long. The CDR3 reads CASSIRREPNEQYF. The CDR3 nucleotides read TGTGCCAGTAGTATCAGGCGGGAGCCGAACGAGCAGTACTTC. Filled out from reference TRBV19 and TRBJ2-7, the complete variable domain reads DGGITQSPKYLFRKEGQNVTLSCEQNLNHDAMYWYRQDPGQGLRLIYYSQIVNDFQKGDIAEGYSVSREKKESFPLTVTSAQKNPTAFYLCASSIRREPNEQYFGPGTRLTVT.

This clonotype was observed at least ten times. V and J are TRBV6-5 and TRBJ2-2, with D hard to call. The germline V gene has CDR1 MNHEY and CDR2 SVGAGI. Trimming stripped 4 bases from V and 2 bases from J, with 11 bases between. The CDR3 contains 15 residues. CDR3 sequence (DNA): TGTGCCAGCAGTTTTACCCCCCTTAACACCGGGGAGCTGTTTTTT. It codes for CASSFTPLNTGELFF.

This chain joins TRBV27 and TRBJ1-2; 7 positions match TRBD1. After removal of 8 bases from V and 2 bases from J, the junction contained 5 bases not matched to a gene. This CDR3 is built from 13 residues. Per the germline V gene, CDR1 is MNHEY and CDR2 is SMNVEV (reference sequence). The CDR3 spells CASAKQGNYGYTF. CDR3 DNA: TGTGCCAGCGCCAAACAGGGGAACTATGGCTACACCTTC.